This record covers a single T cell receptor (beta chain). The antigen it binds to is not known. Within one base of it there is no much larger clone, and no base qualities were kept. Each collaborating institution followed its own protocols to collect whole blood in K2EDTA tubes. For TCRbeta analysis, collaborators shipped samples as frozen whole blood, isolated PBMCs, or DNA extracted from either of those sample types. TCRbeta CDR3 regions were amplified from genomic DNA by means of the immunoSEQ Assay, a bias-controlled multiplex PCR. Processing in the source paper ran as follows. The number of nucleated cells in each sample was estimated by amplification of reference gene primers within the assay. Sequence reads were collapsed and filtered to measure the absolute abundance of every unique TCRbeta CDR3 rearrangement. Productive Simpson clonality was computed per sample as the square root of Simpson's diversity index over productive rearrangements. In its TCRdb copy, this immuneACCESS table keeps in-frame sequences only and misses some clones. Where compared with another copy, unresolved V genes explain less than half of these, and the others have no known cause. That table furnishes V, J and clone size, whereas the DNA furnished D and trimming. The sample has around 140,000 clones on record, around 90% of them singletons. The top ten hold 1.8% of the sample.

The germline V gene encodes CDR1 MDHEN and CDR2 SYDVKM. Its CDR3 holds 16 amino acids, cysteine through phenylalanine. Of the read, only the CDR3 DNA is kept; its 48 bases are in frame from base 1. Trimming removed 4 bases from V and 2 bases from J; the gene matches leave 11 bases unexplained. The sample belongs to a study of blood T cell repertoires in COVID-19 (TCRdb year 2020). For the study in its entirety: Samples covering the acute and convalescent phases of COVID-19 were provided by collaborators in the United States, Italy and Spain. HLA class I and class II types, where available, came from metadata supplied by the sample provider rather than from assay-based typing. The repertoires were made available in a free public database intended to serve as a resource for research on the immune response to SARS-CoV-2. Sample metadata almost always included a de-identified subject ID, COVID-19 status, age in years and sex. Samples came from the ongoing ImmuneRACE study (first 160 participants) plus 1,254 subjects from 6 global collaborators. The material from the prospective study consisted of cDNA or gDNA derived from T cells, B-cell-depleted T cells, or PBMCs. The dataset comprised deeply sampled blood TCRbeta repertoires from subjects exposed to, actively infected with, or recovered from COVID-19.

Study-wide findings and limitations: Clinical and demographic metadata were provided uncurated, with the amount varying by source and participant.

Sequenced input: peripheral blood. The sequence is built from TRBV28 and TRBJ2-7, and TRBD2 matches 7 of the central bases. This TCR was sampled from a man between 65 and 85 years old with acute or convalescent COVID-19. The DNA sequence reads TGTGCCAGCAGTTCCCCCGGGGGGATTTTCACCTACGAGCAGTACTTC. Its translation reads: CASSSPGGIFTYEQYF.